Listed here is a single T cell receptor (beta chain). There is no known antigen for this receptor. The record has no base qualities; no much larger clone is one base away. These data are taken from a study of blood T cell repertoires in COVID-19 (dated by TCRdb to the early 2020s). Broadly, across the study: The collaborator samples originated in the United States, Italy and Spain and spanned the acute and convalescent phases of COVID-19. The material from the prospective study consisted of cDNA or gDNA derived from T cells, B-cell-depleted T cells, or PBMCs. Subjects who had been exposed to COVID-19, were actively infected with it, or had recovered from it provided the deeply sampled blood TCRbeta repertoires that made up the dataset. The repertoires were released in a freely available public database intended as a resource for research on the immune response to SARS-CoV-2. The samples were drawn from two sources: the first 160 participants of the ongoing ImmuneRACE study, and 950 to 1,500 subjects contributed by 6 global collaborators. A de-identified subject ID, COVID-19 status, age in years and sex were almost always included in the sample metadata. Where available, HLA class I and class II types were taken from metadata supplied by the sample provider and were not determined by assay-based typing. Beyond this particular receptor, the publication reports: Clinical and demographic metadata were provided uncurated, with the amount varying by source and participant.

CDR3 length: 13 amino acids, cysteine to phenylalanine. Left in the record is the CDR3 DNA by itself, 39 bases read in frame from the first base. As encoded in the germline V gene, CDR1 is SGHRS while CDR2 is YFSETQ. V lost 4 bases and J lost 5 bases; the stretch between them is 13 bases long. The immunoSEQ Assay, a bias-controlled multiplex PCR, was used to amplify TCRbeta CDR3 regions from genomic DNA. The authors processed their data as follows. Nucleated cell counts per sample were estimated from amplification of reference gene primers within the assay. To quantify the absolute abundance of each unique TCRbeta CDR3 rearrangement, sequence reads were collapsed and filtered. Productive Simpson clonality was computed per sample as the square root of Simpson's diversity index over productive rearrangements. The table was pulled from immuneACCESS by TCRdb, which kept in-frame rearrangements only. Such tables lose some clones; where checked, under half of the loss comes from unresolved V genes, and the rest has no known cause. V and J calls and clone size are given by that table; D and trimming were obtained from the DNA. Across this sample there are about 280,000 clones, with 70% to 90% seen only once. The biggest ten clones account for approximately 10% of the sample.

Collaborating institutions collected whole blood in K2EDTA tubes following their own protocols. For TCRbeta analysis, collaborators shipped samples as frozen whole blood, isolated PBMCs, or DNA extracted from either of those sample types. The sample taken for sequencing was peripheral blood. This clonotype was obtained from an older woman with acute or convalescent COVID-19. This chain joins TRBV5-1 to TRBJ2-7; the best D guess is TRBD1, with 5 bases matching. CDR3 reads: CASSLTAPDEQYF. DNA sequence: TGCGCCAGCAGCCTGACAGCTCCTGACGAGCAGTACTTC.